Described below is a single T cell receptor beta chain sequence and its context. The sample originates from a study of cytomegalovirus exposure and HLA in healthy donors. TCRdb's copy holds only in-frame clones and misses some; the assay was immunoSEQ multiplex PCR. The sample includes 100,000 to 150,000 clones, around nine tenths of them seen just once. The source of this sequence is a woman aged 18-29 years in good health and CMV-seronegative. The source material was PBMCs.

In DNA, the CDR3 is TGTGCCTGGAGTCCGCGGGGGACTAGCCCCGAGCAGTACTTC. Translated: CAWSPRGTSPEQYF. The genes are TRBV30 and TRBJ2-7; 9 nucleotides match TRBD2. CDR1 is GTSNPN and CDR2 is SVGIG in the germline V gene (reference sequence). Trimming removed 2 bases from V and 6 bases from J; junction bases left unmatched: 8. The length of the CDR3 is 14 residues. The complete variable domain, with remaining parts taken from reference TRBV30 and TRBJ2-7, reads SQTIHQWPATLVQPVGSPLSLECTVEGTSNPNLYWYRQAAGRGLQLLFYSVGIGQISSEVPQNLSASRPQDRQFILSSKKLLLSDSGFYLCAWSPRGTSPEQYFGPGTRLTVT.